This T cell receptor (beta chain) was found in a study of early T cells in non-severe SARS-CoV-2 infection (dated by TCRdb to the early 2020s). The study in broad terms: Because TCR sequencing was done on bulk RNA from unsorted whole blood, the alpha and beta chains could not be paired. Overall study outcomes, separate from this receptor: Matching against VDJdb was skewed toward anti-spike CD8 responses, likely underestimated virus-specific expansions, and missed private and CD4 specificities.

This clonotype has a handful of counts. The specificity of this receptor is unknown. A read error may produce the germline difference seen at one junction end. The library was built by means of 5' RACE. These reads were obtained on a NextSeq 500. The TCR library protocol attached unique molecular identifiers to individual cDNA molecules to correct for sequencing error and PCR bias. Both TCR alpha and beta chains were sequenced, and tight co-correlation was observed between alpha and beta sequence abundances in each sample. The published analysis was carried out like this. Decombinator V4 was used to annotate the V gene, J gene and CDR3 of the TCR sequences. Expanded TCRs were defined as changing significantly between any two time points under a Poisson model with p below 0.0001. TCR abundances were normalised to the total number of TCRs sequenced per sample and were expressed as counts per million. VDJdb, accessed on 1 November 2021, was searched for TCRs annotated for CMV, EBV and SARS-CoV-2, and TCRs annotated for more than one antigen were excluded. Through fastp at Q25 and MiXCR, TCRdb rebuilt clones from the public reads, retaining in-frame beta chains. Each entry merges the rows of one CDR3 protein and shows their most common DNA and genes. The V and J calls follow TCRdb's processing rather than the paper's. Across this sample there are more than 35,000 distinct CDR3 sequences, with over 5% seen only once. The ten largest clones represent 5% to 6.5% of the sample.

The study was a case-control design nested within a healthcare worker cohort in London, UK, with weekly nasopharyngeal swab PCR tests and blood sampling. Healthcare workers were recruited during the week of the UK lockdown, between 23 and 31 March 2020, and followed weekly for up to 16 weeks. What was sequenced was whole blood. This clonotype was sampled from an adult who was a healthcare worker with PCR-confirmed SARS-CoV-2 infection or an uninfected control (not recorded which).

The CDR3 protein is CASSQGTSDRYAVF. The DNA sequence reads TGTGCCAGCAGCCAAGGGACTAGCGACAGATACGCAGTATTC. Recombination linked TRBV3-1 to TRBJ2-3; TRBD2 matches 9 bases in the middle. Looking up the germline V gene (reference sequence) yields CDR1 LGHDT and CDR2 YNNKEL. The CDR3 starts with the cysteine, ends with the phenylalanine, and has 14 residues. The retained sequence is limited to the CDR3, 42 bases, with the frame set at the first base.